This T cell receptor beta chain appears in the sequencing data of a study of blood T cell repertoires in COVID-19. Across the whole study: PBMCs, B-cell-depleted T cells, or T cells were the source of the cDNA or gDNA that made up the material.

Authors' processing steps: Reference gene primer amplification in the assay estimated nucleated cell counts. Only in-frame clones appear in the TCRdb table, and some are missing; sequencing was by immunoSEQ multiplex PCR. V and J calls and clone size follow that table, whereas D and trimming were derived from the DNA. The sample contains about 480,000 clones, more than 85% of which appear only once. Germline V gene lookup returns CDR1 LNHDA and CDR2 SQIVND (reference sequence). The V and J ends lost 5 bases and 6 bases, in that order; junction bases with no gene match: 11. CDR3 length equals 15 residues.

The sequencing input was peripheral blood. The origin of this receptor is a woman younger than 45 with acute or convalescent COVID-19. This chain joins TRBV19 and TRBJ2-3; 7 positions match TRBD2. CDR3 nucleotide sequence: TGTGCCAGTAGTTTGTCAAGCGGGGTGCCGGATACGCAGTATTTT. Translation: CASSLSSGVPDTQYF.